A single sample is the source of the 11 T cell receptor beta chains below, sequenced in a study of blood T cell repertoires in COVID-19 (dated by TCRdb to 2019 to 2021). Libraries came from the immunoSEQ multiplex PCR assay. TCRdb took over this immuneACCESS table, retaining in-frame rearrangements with V and J assigned. Such tables are incomplete; in checked studies, under half of the missing clones stem from an unresolved V gene, and the remainder is unexplained. The sample table lists hundreds of thousands of clones, around 90% of them with a count of one. The top ten clones comprise roughly 7.3% of the sample. The sequencing sample was made of peripheral blood. The origin of the receptors is a woman between 50 and 59 years old with COVID-19, enrolled during active disease.

This chain uses TRBV24-1 with TRBJ2-1, with D uncertain. Germline V gene lookup returns CDR1 KGHDR and CDR2 SFDVKD. The CDR3 extends over 13 amino acids. The germline V and J ends were trimmed by 0 bases and 8 bases, with 7 bases remaining between them. CDR3 bases: TGTGCCACCAGTGATTTGGAGTCGTATGAGCAGTTCTTC. It yields the protein CATSDLESYEQFF.

This chain connects TRBV9 to TRBJ2-1; D might be TRBD2 (7 bases). There are 19 residues in the CDR3. V lost 3 bases and J 8 bases, leaving 30 bases between the germline ends. The germline CDR1 and CDR2 sequences are SGDLS and YYNGEE. In DNA, the CDR3 is TGTGCCAGCAGCGCCAGGCTGGGGGGGGCGATAACTCGGAGGGATGAGCAGTTCTTC. Translated: CASSARLGGAITRRDEQFF.

About this clone: Additional DNA sequences in this sample encode the identical CDR3. V usage is TRBV9 and J usage is TRBJ2-7, with D hard to call. In germline, CDR1 is SGDLS, CDR2 YYNGEE. The CDR3 is made up of 13 amino acids. V was pared by 0 bases and J by 0 bases, with 4 bases between. The CDR3 sequence: CASSVGSSYEQYF. Written as DNA, the CDR3 is TGTGCCAGCAGCGTAGGCAGCTCCTACGAGCAGTACTTC.

The chain carries TRBV18 and TRBJ1-1, with D maybe TRBD1 (5 bases). CDR1 and CDR2 from the germline V gene are KGHSH and LQKENI. The germline V and J ends were trimmed by 6 bases and 7 bases, with 15 bases remaining between them. The CDR3 runs 13 residues. This CDR3 reads CASSLGQGNEAFF. DNA of the CDR3: TGTGCCAGCTCCCTGGGTCAGGGTAATGAAGCTTTCTTT.

The chain joins TRBV11-2 to TRBJ1-6; 9 bases line up with TRBD1. Trimming removed 5 bases from V and 9 bases from J; junction bases left unmatched: 14. This CDR3 is 17 amino acids long. CDR1 is SGHAT and CDR2 is FQNNGV in the germline V gene. CDR3 protein: CASSPSPGTGPGSPLHF. In DNA, the CDR3 is TGTGCCAGCAGCCCGAGTCCCGGGACAGGGCCGGGTTCACCCCTCCACTTT.

The chain is built from TRBV10-2 and TRBJ1-6, with 8 positions matching TRBD1. After removal of 8 bases from V and 14 bases from J, the junction contained 17 bases not matched to a gene. Germline V lookup: CDR1 WSHSY, CDR2 SAAADI. The CDR3 is made up of 15 amino acids. CDR3 nucleotides: TGCGCCAGCCACTCAGGGGGCGCAAAGCGACATACCCTCCACTTT. It encodes CASHSGGAKRHTLHF.

The CDR3 loop is CASSQLAQGVGNEQFF. The CDR3 bases are TGTGCCAGCAGCCAACTCGCCCAGGGGGTAGGCAATGAGCAGTTCTTC. This rearrangement joins TRBV14 to TRBJ2-1; 7 bases align to TRBD1. Germline V gene data show CDR1 as SGHDN and CDR2 as FVKESK. Trimming at V came to 2 bases and at J to 6 bases, leaving 10 bases not matched to a gene. This CDR3 has 16 amino acids.

The chain employs TRBV15 and TRBJ1-2; D ambiguous. CDR1 is LNHNV, CDR2 YYDKDF, per germline (reference sequence). Trimming removed 1 base at V and 2 bases at J, with 8 bases between. The CDR3 length is 14 residues. CDR3 amino acids: CATSRGSINYGYTF. CDR3 coding DNA: TGTGCCACCAGCAGAGGTTCCATCAACTATGGCTACACCTTC.

The chain employs TRBV19 and TRBJ1-5; 9 bases are shared with TRBD1. The CDR3 runs 14 residues. CDR1 LNHDA and CDR2 SQIVND come from the germline V gene (reference sequence). Trimming removed 3 bases from V and 10 bases from J; junction bases left unmatched: 7. DNA of the CDR3: TGTGCCAGTAGTATTACGGACAGGGGAAATCCCCAGCATTTT. Translating gives CASSITDRGNPQHF.

This clone has only one observation. V usage is TRBV30 and J usage is TRBJ1-3; 7 nucleotides align to TRBD1. Germline lookup yields CDR1 GTSNPN and CDR2 SVGIG (reference sequence). V shed 3 bases, J shed 3 bases, and the junction held 14 bases outside the gene matches. This CDR3 is built from 17 residues. The CDR3: CAWRGNRDRTFGNTIYF. Here the CDR3 DNA reads TGTGCCTGGAGAGGGAATCGGGACAGAACCTTTGGAAACACCATATATTTT.

J is TRBJ2-7 and V is TRBV19; perhaps TRBD1 as D (5 bases). This CDR3 has 14 amino acids. Germline V gene sequence: CDR1 LNHDA, CDR2 SQIVND (reference sequence). Trimming cost V 7 bases and J 2 bases, with 15 bases left between them. The CDR3 loop reads CASNHGAGAYEQYF. As DNA, the CDR3 is TGTGCCAGTAATCATGGGGCCGGTGCCTACGAGCAGTACTTC.